Described below is a single T cell receptor beta chain sequence and its context. Its cognate antigen has yet to be identified. No base quality values were provided; no much bigger clone lies one nucleotide off. The time point label for this specimen denotes: baseline before first vaccination. Samples from vaccinated people were obtained from the UK trials COV001 and COV002, which included a single-blind randomized controlled phase 2/3 trial of AZD1222 (ChAdOx1 nCoV-19) in healthy adults. For TCRbeta chain sequencing, PBMC samples from trial participants were taken at day 0 and at day 28 after the second dose. The CDR3 holds 16 amino acids from the cysteine to the phenylalanine. The entry retains the CDR3 DNA only, 48 bases that are in frame from base 1. In the germline V gene, CDR1 corresponds to MGHDK and CDR2 to SYGVNS. Here V drops 4 bases and J drops 3 bases, and the junction holds 9 bases not matched to any gene.

The sample is drawn from a study of T cell responses to AZD1222 COVID-19 vaccine (dated by TCRdb to the early 2020s). Background on the whole study: Because spike-specific TCR depth and breadth did not differ between the two schedules, AZD1222 recipients who got a second dose at roughly 4 weeks were pooled with those who got a second dose at roughly 12 weeks. A total of approximately 240 trial participants underwent TCR sequencing, of whom 207 received two doses of AZD1222 and around 25 received two doses of the MenACWY control vaccine. Trial participants were enrolled into age subgroups of 18-55, 56-69 and 70-plus years, which contained roughly 150, 30 and 60 TCR-sequenced participants, respectively.

What the research found in general, with its limitations: Nearly half of unique spike-specific TCRs reportedly recognized epitopes outside regions mutated in the B.1.351 and B.1.1.7 variants. Because no day 14 peak-response samples were available, repertoires were characterized only after the peak T cell response. Conclusions about previously exposed vaccinees were limited because only six or seven AZD1222 recipients were SARS-CoV-2 seropositive at baseline. In the small 56-69-year group, the increase in depth fell short of significance, most likely because of low power. A significant rise in spike-specific TCR breadth and depth was observed after two AZD1222 doses relative to day 0 and relative to MenACWY recipients. Participants were mostly white British, with more females than males. The authors suggested clonal diversity may have been underestimated. The whole spike protein was spanned by vaccine-associated CD4 TCRs, and dominant responses were seen in regions 160-218 and 743-854.

The CDR3 regions of human TCRbeta chains were analyzed by immunosequencing. Per the authors' processing: TCRs in the repertoires were compared against a reference library of SARS-CoV-2-specific TCRs that had been generated with the MIRA antigen-specificity platform. Breadth was defined as the fraction of unique TCRs that were SARS-CoV-2-associated, and depth was defined as the fraction of total T cells that were SARS-CoV-2-associated. Using the MIRA data, each spike-specific TCR was mapped to the spike region that the TCR reacts to and placed in a CD4 or CD8 class. Log10-transformed breadth and depth values were compared by one-way ANOVA with Sidak's multiple comparisons tests. TCRdb limited this immuneACCESS table to in-frame rearrangements with V and J called. A share of clones is missing; checked studies link under half to unresolved V genes, and the rest is unexplained. The D gene and trimming were derived from the DNA, and the V and J assignments and clone size from that table. This sample holds roughly 150,000 clones; under 95% were observed only once. Of the sample, roughly 4.6% falls within the top ten clones.

Sequencing was performed on peripheral blood, taken on day 0 of AZD1222 vaccination. Recombination linked TRBV25-1 to TRBJ2-7; 10 bases in the junction line up with TRBD2. This sequence originates from an adult in good health. The DNA reads TGTGCCAGCAGTGGACCCGGCACTAGCGGGATCTACGAGCAGTACTTC. This encodes CASSGPGTSGIYEQYF.